This T cell receptor beta chain was sequenced during a study of T cells in Graves' hyperthyroidism and ophthalmopathy. The study, taken as a whole, reports: Blood also held most thyroid clonotypes expanded beyond 0.001. Model-based prediction identified ophthalmopathy a median around seven months prior to its onset. Ophthalmopathy was distinguished from stable hyperthyroidism by 13 V-J signatures.

With 5 bases clipped from V and 6 bases from J, the junction kept 6 bases outside the gene matches. CDR1 is PRHDT and CDR2 is FYEKMQ in the germline V gene (reference sequence). The CDR3 runs to 13 residues. This clonotype was detected ten times or more. The antigen is undetermined. Based on clinical symptoms, serum thyroxine and TRAb, thyroid ultrasound and orbital computed tomography, diagnoses were reached. TCR beta CDR3 regions were amplified from RNA. Primed by the HTBI set, a first-round RT-PCR was run on the TCR CDR3. A single record per CDR3 protein comes from TCRdb applying MiXCR to the multiplex PCR reads. The sample includes 640,000 or so distinct CDR3 sequences, roughly 15% of them seen just once.

V is TRBV13 and J is TRBJ1-1; 7 bases line up with TRBD1. The sequenced material came from blood. The TCR originated in a woman in her thirties or forties with Graves' ophthalmopathy. CDR3 residues: CASSQGGASEAFF. In DNA form, the CDR3 reads TGTGCCAGCAGCCAGGGGGGGGCTTCTGAAGCTTTCTTT.